This T cell receptor (delta chain) was profiled in a study of γδ T cells in repeated Plasmodium falciparum infection. Gammadelta T cells were flow-sorted from PBMC into Vgamma9/Vdelta2+ and Vdelta2-negative populations for bulk analysis. TCRdb reanalysed the multiplex PCR reads via CATT. The sample shows approximately 60,000 delta-chain clones, over 1.5% of them seen only once. Study results and limitations: Waves of new clonotype selection appeared after repeated controlled infections in Vdelta2-negative, largely Vdelta1+, gammadelta T cells. Malian children's Vdelta2-negative repertoires appeared more expanded and less diverse than Australians'.

This CDR3 has 16 amino acids. The germline V gene has CDR1 TSWWSYY and CDR2 QGS. With regard to this clone: Its target is unknown. The protein TCRdb gives is from a much larger clone and does not agree with this DNA's translation at residue 13, likely a read error; the protein shown here comes from the DNA.

The clonotype originates from a pool of human donors (malaria-infected and uninfected, not separated). The genes are TRDV1 and TRDJ1, with D unclear. Sequencing input: gamma-delta T cells from blood. The CDR3, as DNA: TGTGCTCTTGGGGGTACTTCTCCACCAACCAACGATAGACTCATCTTT. It encodes CALGGTSPPTNDRLIF.